This TCR beta chain was sequenced for a study of T cells in Graves' hyperthyroidism and ophthalmopathy. As concerns this clonotype: Its antigen is undetermined. A read error may produce the germline difference seen at one junction end.

RNA transcripts provided the source from which TCR beta CDR3 regions were amplified. Using the HTBI primer set, a first-round RT-PCR was run on the TCR CDR3. TCRdb reanalysed the multiplex PCR reads using MiXCR and keeps one entry per CDR3 protein. The data contain around 36,000 distinct CDR3 sequences, roughly 52% of them singletons. Germline assignment: CDR1 DFQATT and CDR2 SNEGSKA (reference sequence). The CDR3 has 13 residues. Study results and caveats: The model made its ophthalmopathy prediction, and onset followed a median roughly six months later.

A NOSPECS grade of at least 4, a Clinical Activity Score of at least 3 and duration under 3 months were recorded in ophthalmopathy patients. Lactation, pregnancy, other autoimmune disease or uncontrolled infection excluded patients. This sample holds PBMCs from under 11 ml fresh peripheral blood. V and J are TRBV20-1 and TRBJ2-5; D not certain. This sequence was found in a middle-aged man with Graves' ophthalmopathy. Sample: blood. The CDR3 bases are TGCGGTGCTAGGGATGGCGGCCGAGAGACCCAGTACTTC. Translation gives CGARDGGRETQYF.